This TCR beta chain is drawn from a study of T-cell reconstitution after alpha-beta-depleted transplantation in children. The CDR3 has 14 amino acids. V was clipped by 1 base and J by 0 bases, with 7 bases between them. Per the germline V gene, CDR1 is SGDLS and CDR2 is YYNGEE. This clonotype occurred a few times. The TCRbeta library was prepared with unique molecular identifiers. From the PCR reads, TCRdb called clonotypes with MiXCR, one entry per CDR3 protein. The repertoire includes 500,000 to 650,000 distinct CDR3 sequences, over 10% of them detected once, and around 15% sits in the top ten. This TCR was recovered from a female patient aged 2-9 years who had a stem cell transplant for aplastic anemia, so the T cells may come from the graft donor. The gene calls are TRBV9 and TRBJ1-1, with D unresolved. The specimen was PBMCs, mostly from graft donor cells, collected 180 days after TCRalphabeta/CD19-depleted stem cell transplant. CDR3 DNA sequence: TGTGCCAGCAGCGTAAACGGAGTGAACACTGAAGCTTTCTTT. As protein: CASSVNGVNTEAFF.